Below, one T cell receptor beta chain is given with its context. This sample is part of a study of blood T cell repertoires in COVID-19. This CDR3 has 14 amino acids. Unmatched junction bases numbered 6, after V lost 6 bases and J lost 4 bases. The germline CDR1 and CDR2 sequences are MDHEN and SYDVKM. Sequenced by immunoSEQ multiplex PCR; TCRdb stores in-frame clones only, minus some. The sample shows some 300,000 clones, roughly 89% of them seen only once. Specimen: PBMCs or T cells enriched from blood (not recorded which). V gene TRBV28 combines with J gene TRBJ1-2; 9 nucleotides agree with TRBD1. The origin of this receptor is a woman in her fifties or sixties who had been exposed to COVID-19. The CDR3: CASRVQGAVYGYTF. As DNA, the CDR3 is TGTGCCAGCAGGGTACAGGGGGCTGTCTATGGCTACACCTTC.